The 4 T cell receptor beta chains given below trace back to one sample, sequenced in a study of spatial heterogeneity in lung cancer. As to time point: sample taken at primary tumor resection. Tumor, nontumor lung or frozen PBMC supplied whole RNA, sequenced without sorting. One entry per CDR3 protein results from TCRdb running MiXCR on the 5' RACE reads. Among roughly 39,000 distinct CDR3 sequences listed, 6.5% to 8% were seen once. This sample comprised PBMCs, obtained at surgery. Every receptor here comes from a female donor with early-stage non-small cell lung cancer.

This clonotype appeared many times. CDR3 amino acids: CASRTSYEQYF. CDR3 coding DNA: TGTGCCAGCAGAACCAGCTACGAGCAGTACTTC. This chain joins TRBV28 and TRBJ2-7, with D unclear. The CDR3 consists of 11 residues. The ends were cut back, 6 bases at V and 3 bases at J, with 6 bases in the middle. Germline CDR1 is MDHEN and CDR2 is SYDVKM.

The table lists this clonotype with many counts. The chain carries TRBV2 and TRBJ2-2; unclear D gene. This CDR3 is built from 11 residues. Trimming cost V 5 bases and J 6 bases, with 4 bases left between them. CDR1 is SNHLY and CDR2 is FYNNEI in the germline V gene. DNA of the CDR3: TGTGCCAGCAGTCGGTCCGGGGAGCTGTTTTTT. It codes for CASSRSGELFF.

This clonotype turned up a few times. The chain carries TRBV12-3 or TRBV12-4 and TRBJ2-3; D might be TRBD1 (6 bases). The CDR3 spans 15 residues. V was clipped by 6 bases and J by 2 bases, with 15 bases between them. CDR3 loop: CASSLLGQLTDTQYF. CDR3 nucleotide sequence: TGTGCCAGCAGCCTGCTAGGACAGCTCACAGATACGCAGTATTTT.

The table lists this clonotype with many counts. The V gene is TRBV5-1, the J gene TRBJ1-4; TRBD1 matches at 8 bases. With V trimmed by 3 bases and J by 3 bases, 7 bases remained unmatched. Germline-derived CDR1 and CDR2 are SGHRS and YFSETQ. This CDR3 contains 16 residues. The CDR3 region has the DNA TGCGCCAGCAGCTCGACGGGACAGGCCCCTAATGAAAAACTGTTTTTT. Protein sequence: CASSSTGQAPNEKLFF. Full variable domain (remainder filled in from reference TRBV5-1 and TRBJ1-4): KAGVTQTPRYLIKTRGQQVTLSCSPISGHRSVSWYQQTPGQGLQFLFEYFSETQRNKGNFPGRFSGRQFSNSRSEMNVSTLELGDSALYLCASSSTGQAPNEKLFFGSGTQLSVL.